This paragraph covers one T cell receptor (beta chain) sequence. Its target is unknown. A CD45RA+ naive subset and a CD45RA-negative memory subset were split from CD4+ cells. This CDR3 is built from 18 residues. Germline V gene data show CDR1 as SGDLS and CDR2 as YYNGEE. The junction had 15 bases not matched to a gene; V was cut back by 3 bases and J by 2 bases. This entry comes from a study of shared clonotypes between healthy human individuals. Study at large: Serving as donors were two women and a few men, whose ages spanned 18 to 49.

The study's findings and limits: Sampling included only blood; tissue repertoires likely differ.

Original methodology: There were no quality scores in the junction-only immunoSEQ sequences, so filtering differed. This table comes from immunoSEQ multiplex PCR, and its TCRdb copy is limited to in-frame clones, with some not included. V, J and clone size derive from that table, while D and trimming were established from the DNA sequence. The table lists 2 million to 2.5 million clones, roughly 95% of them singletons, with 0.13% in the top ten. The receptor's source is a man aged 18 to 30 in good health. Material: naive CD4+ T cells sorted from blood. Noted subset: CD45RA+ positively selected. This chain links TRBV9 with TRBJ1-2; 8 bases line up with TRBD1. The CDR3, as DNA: TGTGCCAGCAGCGCCACCTCGGAGACAGGGGCCATGAACTATGGCTACACCTTC. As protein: CASSATSETGAMNYGYTF.